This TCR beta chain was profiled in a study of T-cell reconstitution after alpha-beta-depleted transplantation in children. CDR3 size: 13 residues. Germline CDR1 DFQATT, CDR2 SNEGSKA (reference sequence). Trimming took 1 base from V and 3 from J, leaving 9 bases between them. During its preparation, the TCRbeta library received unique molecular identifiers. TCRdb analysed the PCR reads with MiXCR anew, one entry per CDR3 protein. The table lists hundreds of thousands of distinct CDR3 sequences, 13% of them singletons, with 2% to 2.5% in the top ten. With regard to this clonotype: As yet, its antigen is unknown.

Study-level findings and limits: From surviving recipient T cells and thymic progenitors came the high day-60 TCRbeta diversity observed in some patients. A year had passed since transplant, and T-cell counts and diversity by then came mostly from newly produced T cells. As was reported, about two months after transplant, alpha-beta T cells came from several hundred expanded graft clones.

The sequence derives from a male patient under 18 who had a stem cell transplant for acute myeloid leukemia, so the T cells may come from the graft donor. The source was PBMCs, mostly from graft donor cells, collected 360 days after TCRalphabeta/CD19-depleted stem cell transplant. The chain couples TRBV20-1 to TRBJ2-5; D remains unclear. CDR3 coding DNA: TGCAGTGCTAGAGTCGTTTCTAAAGAGACCCAGTACTTC. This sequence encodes CSARVVSKETQYF.